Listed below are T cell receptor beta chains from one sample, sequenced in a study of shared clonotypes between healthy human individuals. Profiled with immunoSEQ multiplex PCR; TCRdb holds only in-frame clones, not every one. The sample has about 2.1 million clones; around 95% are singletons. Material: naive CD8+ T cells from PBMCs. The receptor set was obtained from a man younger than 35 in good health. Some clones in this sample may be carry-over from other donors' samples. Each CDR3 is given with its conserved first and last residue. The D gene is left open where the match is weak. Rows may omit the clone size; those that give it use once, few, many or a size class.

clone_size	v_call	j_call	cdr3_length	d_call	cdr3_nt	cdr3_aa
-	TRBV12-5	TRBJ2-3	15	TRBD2	TGTGCTAGTGGTTTTCCTAGCGGTAGCACAGATACGCAGTATTTT	CASGFPSGSTDTQYF
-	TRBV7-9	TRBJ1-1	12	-	TGTGCCAGCAGCTTAGGGTTTTCGGGAGCTTTCTTT	CASSLGFSGAFF
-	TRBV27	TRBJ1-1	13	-	TGTGCCAGCAGTTTATCGAGGGGGACTGAAGCTTTCTTT	CASSLSRGTEAFF
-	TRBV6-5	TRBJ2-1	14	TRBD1	TGTGCCAGCAGTTACTCGGGGACAGCGGATGAGCAGTTCTTC	CASSYSGTADEQFF
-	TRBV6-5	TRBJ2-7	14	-	TGTGCCAGCTCCCCGGACCAGACGGGCTACGAGCAGTACTTC	CASSPDQTGYEQYF
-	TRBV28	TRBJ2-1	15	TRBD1	TGTGCCAGCAGTTTGACAGGGAGCTCCTACAATGAGCAGTTCTTC	CASSLTGSSYNEQFF
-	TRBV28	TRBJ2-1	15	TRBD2	TGTGCCAGCAGTTTGCTAGCGGGATTATACAATGAGCAGTTCTTC	CASSLLAGLYNEQFF
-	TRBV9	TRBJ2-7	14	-	TGTGCCAGCAGCGGACCGGGAGCCCAATACGAGCAGTACTTC	CASSGPGAQYEQYF
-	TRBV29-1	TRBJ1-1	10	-	TGCAGCGTTGTGTTGGTTGAAGCTTTCTTT	CSVVLVEAFF
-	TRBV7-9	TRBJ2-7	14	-	TGTGCCAGCAGCTTAGGGGGATTGGTCTACGAGCAGTACTTC	CASSLGGLVYEQYF
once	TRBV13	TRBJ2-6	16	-	TGTGCCAGCAGCCTAAAGACGGCCTCTGGGGCCAACGTCCTGACTTTC	CASSLKTASGANVLTF
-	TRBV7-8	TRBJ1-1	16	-	TGTGCCAGCAGCTCCACCATGACAGTCATGAACACTGAAGCTTTCTTT	CASSSTMTVMNTEAFF
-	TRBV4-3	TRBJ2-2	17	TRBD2	TGCGCCAGCAGCAAATACCTGGCTAGCGGGAGCACCGGGGAGCTGTTTTTT	CASSKYLASGSTGELFF
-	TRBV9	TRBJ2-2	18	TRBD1	TGTGCCAGCAGCGTAGTATCAGGGGGCGGGACCAACACCGGGGAGCTGTTTTTT	CASSVVSGGGTNTGELFF
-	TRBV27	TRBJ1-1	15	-	TGTGCCAGCAGTCGAAGATGGTCAGAGGACACTGAAGCTTTCTTT	CASSRRWSEDTEAFF
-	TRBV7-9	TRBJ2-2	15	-	TGTGCCAGCAGCCTCCGTGGCGGTAACACCGGGGAGCTGTTTTTT	CASSLRGGNTGELFF
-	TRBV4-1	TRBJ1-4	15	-	TGCGCCAGCAGCCTAAGGCTAGCCTTTAATGAAAAACTGTTTTTT	CASSLRLAFNEKLFF
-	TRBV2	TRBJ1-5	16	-	TGTGCCAGCAGTCGACAGGACTCCTTTGGCAATCAGCCCCAGCATTTT	CASSRQDSFGNQPQHF
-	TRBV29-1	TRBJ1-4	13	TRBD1	TGCAGCGTCTCGACAGGGTGGAATGAAAAACTGTTTTTT	CSVSTGWNEKLFF
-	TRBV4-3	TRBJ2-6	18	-	TGCGCCAGCAGCCAAGATCTAGAGGGAGCCATGGGGGCCAACGTCCTGACTTTC	CASSQDLEGAMGANVLTF
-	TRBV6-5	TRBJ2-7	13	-	TGTGCCAGCAGTTACTCCATTGGGGGCGAGCAGTACTTC	CASSYSIGGEQYF
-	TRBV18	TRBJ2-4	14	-	TGTGCCAGCTCACCACCGCAGGGGCTAAACATTCAGTACTTC	CASSPPQGLNIQYF
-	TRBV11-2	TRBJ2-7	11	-	TGTGCCAGCAGCTGGGGATACGAGCAGTACTTC	CASSWGYEQYF
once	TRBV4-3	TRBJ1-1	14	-	TGCGCCAGCAGCCAAGCTCAGGAGTTCACTGAAGCTTTCTTT	CASSQAQEFTEAFF
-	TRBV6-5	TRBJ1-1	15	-	TGTGCCAGCAGTTACTCGCGGCTTTTGGGCACTGAAGCTTTCTTT	CASSYSRLLGTEAFF
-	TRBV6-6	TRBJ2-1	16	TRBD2	TGTGCCAGCAGCGACTCCGCGGGAGGTACCTACAATGAGCAGTTCTTC	CASSDSAGGTYNEQFF
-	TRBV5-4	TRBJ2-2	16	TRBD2	TGTGCCAGCAGTGCCCGAGCGGGAGTGAACACCGGGGAGCTGTTTTTT	CASSARAGVNTGELFF
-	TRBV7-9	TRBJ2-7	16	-	TGTGCCAGCAGTTTGACAGGCTCTACATCTGTCTACGAGCAGTACTTC	CASSLTGSTSVYEQYF
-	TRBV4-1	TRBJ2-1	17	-	TGCGCCAGCAGCCCCGAAGGAGGCTTTATTTCCTACAATGAGCAGTTCTTC	CASSPEGGFISYNEQFF
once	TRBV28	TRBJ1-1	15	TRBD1	TGTGCCAGCAGTTCCCCCGGGACAGTGAACACTGAAGCTTTCTTT	CASSSPGTVNTEAFF
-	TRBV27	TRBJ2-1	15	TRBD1	TGTGCCAGCAGTGGGGGGGACAGGGGAAACAATGAGCAGTTCTTC	CASSGGDRGNNEQFF
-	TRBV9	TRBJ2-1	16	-	TGTGCCAGCAGTCAAGGGCCTCGGGTCGCCCACAATGAGCAGTTCTTC	CASSQGPRVAHNEQFF
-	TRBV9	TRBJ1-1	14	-	TGTGCCAGCAGCGTAGATGGGAGGAACACTGAAGCTTTCTTT	CASSVDGRNTEAFF
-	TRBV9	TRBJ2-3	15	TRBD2	TGTGCCAGCAGCGAACTAGCGAGACGCACAGATACGCAGTATTTT	CASSELARRTDTQYF
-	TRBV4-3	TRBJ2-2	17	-	TGCGCCAGCAGCCAAGAAGTCGCAGGGGCGAACACCGGGGAGCTGTTTTTT	CASSQEVAGANTGELFF
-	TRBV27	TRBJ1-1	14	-	TGTGCCAGCAGCGCTCGTTTGCTCAACACTGAAGCTTTCTTT	CASSARLLNTEAFF
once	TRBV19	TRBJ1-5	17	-	TGTGCCAGTAGTTCCCCACCGGGGGCCCTTAGCAATCAGCCCCAGCATTTT	CASSSPPGALSNQPQHF
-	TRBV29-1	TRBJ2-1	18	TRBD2	TGCAGCGTTGAAGGGACTGTCCTGGGGGGGTGGTCCTACAATGAGCAGTTCTTC	CSVEGTVLGGWSYNEQFF
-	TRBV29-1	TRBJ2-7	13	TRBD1	TGCAGCGTATGGACAGGAGTGGGTCGCGAGCAGTACTTC	CSVWTGVGREQYF
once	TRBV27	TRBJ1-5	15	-	TGTGCCAGCAGTGTCCTAGGCGGCTCCAAAGAGCCCCAGCATTTT	CASSVLGGSKEPQHF
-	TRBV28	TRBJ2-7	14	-	TGTGCCAGCAGTTTACGGGCCAGGACCTACGAGCAGTACTTC	CASSLRARTYEQYF
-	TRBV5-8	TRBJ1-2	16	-	TGTGCCAGCAGCCGGGACGGGGGCGCGATATACTATGGCTACACCTTC	CASSRDGGAIYYGYTF
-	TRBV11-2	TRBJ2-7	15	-	TGTGCCAGCAGCTTAGGCTCTGCGATTGGGTACGAGCAGTACTTC	CASSLGSAIGYEQYF
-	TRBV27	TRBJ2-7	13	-	TGTGCCAGCAGTTTTTCCGACTACTACGAGCAGTACTTC	CASSFSDYYEQYF
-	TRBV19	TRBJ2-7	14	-	TGTGCCAGTAGTATAGTCGCCGGGTCGGGCGAGCAGTACTTC	CASSIVAGSGEQYF
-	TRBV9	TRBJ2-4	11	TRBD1	TGTGCCAGCAGCGCGGGGACAGGGCTGTACTTC	CASSAGTGLYF
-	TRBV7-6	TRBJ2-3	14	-	TGTGCCAGCAGCTACCATCCGGGGCCAGATACGCAGTATTTT	CASSYHPGPDTQYF
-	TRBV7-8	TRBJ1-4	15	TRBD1	TGTGCCAGCAGCCTTCAGGGGGCGCGAAGTGAAAAACTGTTTTTT	CASSLQGARSEKLFF
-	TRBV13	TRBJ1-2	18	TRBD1	TGTGCCAGCAGCTTAACCGGGACAGGGGGCGCGGTATCATATGGCTACACCTTC	CASSLTGTGGAVSYGYTF
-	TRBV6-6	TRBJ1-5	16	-	TGTGCCAGCAGTTACTCTCCAGGGAAGATCTATCAGCCCCAGCATTTT	CASSYSPGKIYQPQHF
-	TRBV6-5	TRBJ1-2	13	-	TGTGCCAGCAGTACCATACCCCCCGAGGGGTACACCTTC	CASSTIPPEGYTF
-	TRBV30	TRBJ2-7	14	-	TGTGCCTGGAGTGTACTCGGGACATCCTACGAGCAGTACTTC	CAWSVLGTSYEQYF
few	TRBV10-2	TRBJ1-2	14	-	TGCGCCAGCAGTGAATTTGGGACCATCTATGGCTACACCTTC	CASSEFGTIYGYTF
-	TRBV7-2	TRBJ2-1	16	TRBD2	TGTGCCAGCAGCCCTTTTAGCGGGAGGGCTTACAATGAGCAGTTCTTC	CASSPFSGRAYNEQFF
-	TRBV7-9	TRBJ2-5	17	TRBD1	TGTGCCAGCAGCTCCCCAGGGACAGGGCCCTTCGGGGAGACCCAGTACTTC	CASSSPGTGPFGETQYF